Reported below is one TCR beta chain. The data belong to a study of blood T cell repertoires in COVID-19. Overall study context: Italy, Spain and the United States were the sources of the convalescent and acute COVID-19 samples. PBMCs, B-cell-depleted T cells, or T cells provided the cDNA or gDNA that made up the material.

Study processing details: How many nucleated cells were present was estimated from reference gene primer amplification. The assay was immunoSEQ multiplex PCR, and TCRdb's table has in-frame clones only and misses some. Clonal size and the V and J genes are those of that table, whereas D and trimming came from the DNA. Found here are 200,000 to 250,000 clones, approximately 87% of them singletons; the top ten hold roughly 2.2%. Sequencing used peripheral blood. This clonotype was obtained from a woman between 50 and 59 years old with acute or convalescent COVID-19.

CDR3 DNA sequence: TGTGCCAGCACCCCGGAGGGGCTAGCCAAAAACATTCAGTACTTC. Protein sequence: CASTPEGLAKNIQYF. The V gene is TRBV6-5, the J gene TRBJ2-4; perhaps TRBD2 as D (6 bases). Trimming pared 7 bases from V and 0 bases from J, leaving 13 bases between. CDR1 is MNHEY, CDR2 SVGAGI, per germline. This CDR3 is 15 amino acids long.